The clone carrying this T cell receptor (beta chain) was counted a few times. Its antigen remains unknown. Germline V gene data show CDR1 as SGHTA and CDR2 as FQGNSA. V was pared by 5 bases and J by 8 bases, with 9 bases of the junction left unmatched. The CDR3 extends over 16 amino acids. A second PCR, run for about 7 to 12 cycles, used a sample-barcoded 5' primer plus a J-beta primer mix. TCRdb recomputed calls from the 5' RACE reads with MiXCR, one row per CDR3 protein. This sample carries about 1.8 million distinct CDR3 sequences, about 50% of them seen once, and the ten largest clones take 2.1%. This entry comes from a study of blood T cells in healthy people across ages. Study-wide findings and caveats: Both higher diversity and more naive CD4+ cells marked long-lived donors when set against aged donors.

The V call is TRBV7-2, the J call TRBJ2-3; TRBD2 agrees at 14 bases. This receptor was identified in a woman aged 40 to 50 in good health. The specimen was blood. The CDR3 region has the DNA TGTGCCAGCAGCGAGGGACTAGCGGGGGCCAGTATTACGCAGTATTTT. Its protein product is CASSEGLAGASITQYF. Full variable domain (outside the CDR3, taken from reference TRBV7-2 and TRBJ2-3): GAGVSQSPSNKVTEKGKDVELRCDPISGHTALYWYRQSLGQGLEFLIYFQGNSAPDKSGLPSDRFSAERTGGSVSTLTIQRTQQEDSAVYLCASSEGLAGASITQYFGPGTRLTVL.